This T cell receptor (beta chain) is from a study of T cell changes during pregnancy in multiple sclerosis. The length of the CDR3 is 15 residues. Germline CDR1 reads MNHNY; CDR2 reads SVGAGI (reference sequence). Using immunoSEQ multiplex PCR, the repertoire was profiled, and TCRdb retains in-frame clones only, with some absent. Among about 75,000 clones listed, 94% were seen once. This sequence joins TRBV6-6 and TRBJ2-5; 9 bases match TRBD2. The better agreement between TRBJ2-7 and the DNA end casts doubt on the J call. The specimen comprised CD4+ T cells from peripheral blood mononuclear cells, sampled after pregnancy. The origin of this receptor is a female donor with multiple sclerosis, enrolled in a pregnancy study. The CDR3 loop is CASRDPSGNAYEQYF. The DNA of the CDR3 is TGTGCCAGCAGAGACCCTAGCGGGAACGCCTACGAGCAGTACTTC.